The sequence of this TCR beta chain was determined in a study of regulatory T cells in long-lasting Graves disease. On this clonotype itself: Antigen: not known.

The TCR beta library used iRepertoire HTBI primers with Arm-PCR amplification of CDR3. As originally analysed: Among the samples, 62 TRBV and 14 to 15 TRBJ segments were identified. Using its own MiXCR run on the multiplex PCR reads, TCRdb lists one record per CDR3 protein. Clone size and V and J calls follow TCRdb, not the original study. The sample lists about 660,000 distinct CDR3 sequences; 25% to 30% were seen once. Study outcomes and limitations: Persistent cases of Graves' showed reduced TCR diversity relative to newly diagnosed patients. When disease was persistent, TRBV28, TRBJ1-2 and TRBJ2-5 were the favored segments.

The CDR3 is 11 residues long. The V gene's germline CDR1 is SQVTM and CDR2 ANQGSEA. The ends were cut back, 4 bases at V and 4 bases at J, with 7 bases in the middle. Time point defined: persistent/refractory GD, antithyroid drugs over 5 years with positive TRAb. The TCR library was made from RNA that had been extracted from PBMCs in TRIzol. Staff took roughly 9.6 milliliters of peripheral blood and put it into EDTA tubes. The TCR was taken from a female donor with Graves disease. V is TRBV29-1 and J is TRBJ1-2, with D unclear. Sequencing was performed on peripheral blood mononuclear cells (PBMCs), taken when the disease was refractory, from a patient treated with antithyroid drugs. DNA for the CDR3: TGCAGCGTTGCTGAGGTCTATGGCTACACCTTC. This codes for CSVAEVYGYTF.